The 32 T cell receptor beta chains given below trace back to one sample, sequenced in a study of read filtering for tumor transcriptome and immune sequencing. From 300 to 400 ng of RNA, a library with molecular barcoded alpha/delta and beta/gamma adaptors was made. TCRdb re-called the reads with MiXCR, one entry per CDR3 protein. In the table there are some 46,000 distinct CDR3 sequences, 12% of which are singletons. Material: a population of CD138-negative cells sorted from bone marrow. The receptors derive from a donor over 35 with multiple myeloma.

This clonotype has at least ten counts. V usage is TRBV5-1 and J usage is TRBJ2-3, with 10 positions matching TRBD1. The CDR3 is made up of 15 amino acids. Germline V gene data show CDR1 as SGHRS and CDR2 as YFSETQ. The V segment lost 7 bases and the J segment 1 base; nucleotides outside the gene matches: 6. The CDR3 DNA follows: TGCGCCAGCGCAGGGACAGGGGACGGCACAGATACGCAGTATTTT. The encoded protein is CASAGTGDGTDTQYF.

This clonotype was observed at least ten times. The CDR3 DNA is TGCAGTGTGCTACAGGGATCTCAGCCCCAGCATTTT. The encoded protein is CSVLQGSQPQHF. The J gene is TRBJ1-5, the V gene TRBV20-1; possibly TRBD1 for D (6 bases). Looked up from germline, CDR1 is DFQATT and CDR2 is SNEGSKA (reference sequence). V lost 7 bases to trimming and J lost 6 bases, with 13 bases between them. This CDR3 has 12 amino acids.

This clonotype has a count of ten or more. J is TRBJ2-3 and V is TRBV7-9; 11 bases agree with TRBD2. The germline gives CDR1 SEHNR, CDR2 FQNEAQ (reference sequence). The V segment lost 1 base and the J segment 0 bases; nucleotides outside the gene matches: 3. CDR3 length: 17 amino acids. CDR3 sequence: CASSLGLAGYSTDTQYF. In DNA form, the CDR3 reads TGTGCCAGCAGCTTAGGACTAGCGGGATATAGCACAGATACGCAGTATTTT.

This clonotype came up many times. The CDR3 loop is CASSYSTSGRGAYNEQFF. The CDR3 DNA follows: TGTGCCAGCAGTTACTCGACTAGCGGGAGGGGGGCCTACAATGAGCAGTTCTTC. V is TRBV6-6 and J is TRBJ2-1, with 14 bases aligning to TRBD2. The CDR3 runs 18 residues. Germline-derived CDR1 and CDR2 are MNHNY and SVGAGI (reference sequence). Trimming removed 0 bases from V and 2 bases from J; junction bases left unmatched: 3.

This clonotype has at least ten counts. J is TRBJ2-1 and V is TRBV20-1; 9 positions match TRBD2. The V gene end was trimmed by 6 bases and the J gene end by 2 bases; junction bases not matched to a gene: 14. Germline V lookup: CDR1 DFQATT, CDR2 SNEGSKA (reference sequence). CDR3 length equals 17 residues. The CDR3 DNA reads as TGCAGTGCCGTCTCCGAGCTAGCGGGGAGAACCTACAATGAGCAGTTCTTC. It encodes CSAVSELAGRTYNEQFF.

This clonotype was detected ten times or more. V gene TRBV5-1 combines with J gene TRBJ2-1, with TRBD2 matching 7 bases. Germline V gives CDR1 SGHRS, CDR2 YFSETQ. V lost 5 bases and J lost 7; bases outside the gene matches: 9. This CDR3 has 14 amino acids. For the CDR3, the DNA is TGCGCCAGCAGACGGAACGGGGGAGGGAATGAGCAGTTCTTC. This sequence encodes CASRRNGGGNEQFF.

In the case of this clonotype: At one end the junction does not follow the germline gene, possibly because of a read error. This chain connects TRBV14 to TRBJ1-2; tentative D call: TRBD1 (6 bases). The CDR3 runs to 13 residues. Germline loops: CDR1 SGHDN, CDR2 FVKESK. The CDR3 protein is CASSAGQLYGYAF. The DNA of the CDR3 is TGTGCCAGCAGTGCCGGACAGCTCTATGGCTACGCCTTC. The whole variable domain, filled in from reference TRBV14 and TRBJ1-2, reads EAGVTQFPSHSVIEKGQTVTLRCDPISGHDNLYWYRRVMGKEIKFLLHFVKESKQDESGMPNNRFLAERTGGTYSTLKVQPAELEDSGVYFCASSAGQLYGYAFGSGTRLTVV.

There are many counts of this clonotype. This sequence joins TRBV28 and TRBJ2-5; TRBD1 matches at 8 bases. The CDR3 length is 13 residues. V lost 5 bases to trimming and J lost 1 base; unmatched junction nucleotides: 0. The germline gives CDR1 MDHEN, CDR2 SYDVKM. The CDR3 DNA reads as TGTGCCAGCAGTCAGGGGGCCCAAGAGACCCAGTACTTC. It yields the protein CASSQGAQETQYF.

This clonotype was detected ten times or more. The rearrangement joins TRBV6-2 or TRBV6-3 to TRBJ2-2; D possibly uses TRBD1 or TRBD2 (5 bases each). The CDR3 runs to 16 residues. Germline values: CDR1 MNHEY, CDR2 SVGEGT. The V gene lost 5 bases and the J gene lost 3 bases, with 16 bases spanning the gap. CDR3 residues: CASSRDAVGYTGELFF. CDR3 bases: TGTGCCAGCAGTCGGGACGCAGTAGGGTACACCGGGGAGCTGTTTTTT.

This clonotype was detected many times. The CDR3 DNA follows: TGCGCCAGCAGCTTGGCAGTGGGCCGGGGTGAAGCTTTCTTT. Translation: CASSLAVGRGEAFF. V gene TRBV5-1 combines with J gene TRBJ1-1; D gene ambiguous. V lost 0 bases to trimming and J lost 7 bases, with 13 bases between them. This CDR3 is built from 14 residues. Germline V CDR1 and CDR2: SGHRS, YFSETQ.

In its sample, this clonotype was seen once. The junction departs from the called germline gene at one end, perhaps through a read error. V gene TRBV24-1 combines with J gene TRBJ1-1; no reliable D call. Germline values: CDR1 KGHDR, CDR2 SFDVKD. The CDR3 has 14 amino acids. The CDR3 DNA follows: TGTGCCGCCAGTGACCGGGTCGTGAACACTGAAGCTTTCTTT. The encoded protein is CAASDRVVNTEAFF.

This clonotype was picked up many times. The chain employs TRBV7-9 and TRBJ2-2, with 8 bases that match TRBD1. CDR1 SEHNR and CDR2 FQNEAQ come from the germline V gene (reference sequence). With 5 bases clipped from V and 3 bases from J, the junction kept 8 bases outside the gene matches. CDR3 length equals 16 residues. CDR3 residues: CASSDQGQGYTGELFF. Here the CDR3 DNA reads TGTGCCAGCAGCGATCAAGGACAGGGATACACCGGGGAGCTGTTTTTT.

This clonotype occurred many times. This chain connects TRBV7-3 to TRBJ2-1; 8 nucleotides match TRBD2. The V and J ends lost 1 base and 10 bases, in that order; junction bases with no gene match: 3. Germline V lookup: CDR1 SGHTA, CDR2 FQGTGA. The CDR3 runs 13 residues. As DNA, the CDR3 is TGTGCCAGCAGCTTAAGTCCTAGCGGGGAGCAGTTCTTC. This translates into CASSLSPSGEQFF. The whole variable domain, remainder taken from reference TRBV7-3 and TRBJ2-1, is GAGVSQTPSNKVTEKGKYVELRCDPISGHTALYWYRQSLGQGPEFLIYFQGTGAADDSGLPNDRFFAVRPEGSVSTLKIQRTERGDSAVYLCASSLSPSGEQFFGPGTRLTVL.

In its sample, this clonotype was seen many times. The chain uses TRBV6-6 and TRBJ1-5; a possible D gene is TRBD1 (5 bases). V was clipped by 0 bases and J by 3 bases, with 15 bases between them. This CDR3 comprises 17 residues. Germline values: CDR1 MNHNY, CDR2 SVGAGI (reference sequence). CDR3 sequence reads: CASSYSRGVLNNQPQHF. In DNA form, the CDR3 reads TGTGCCAGCAGTTACTCGCGGGGGGTATTAAACAATCAGCCCCAGCATTTT.

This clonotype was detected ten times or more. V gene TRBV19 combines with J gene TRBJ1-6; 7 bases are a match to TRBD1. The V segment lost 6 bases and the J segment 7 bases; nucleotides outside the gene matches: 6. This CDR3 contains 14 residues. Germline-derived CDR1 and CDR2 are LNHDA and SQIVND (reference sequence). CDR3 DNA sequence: TGTGCCAGTAGCCATCAGGGACAGAATTCACCCCTCCACTTT. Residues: CASSHQGQNSPLHF.

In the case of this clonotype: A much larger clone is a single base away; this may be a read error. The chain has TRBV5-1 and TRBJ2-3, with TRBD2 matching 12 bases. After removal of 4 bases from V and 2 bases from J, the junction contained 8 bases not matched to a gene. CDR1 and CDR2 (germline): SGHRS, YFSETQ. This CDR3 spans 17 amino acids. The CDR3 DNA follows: TGCGCCAGCAGCCAAGAGACTAGCGGGGGATTCACAGATACGCAGTATTTT. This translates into CASSQETSGGFTDTQYF.

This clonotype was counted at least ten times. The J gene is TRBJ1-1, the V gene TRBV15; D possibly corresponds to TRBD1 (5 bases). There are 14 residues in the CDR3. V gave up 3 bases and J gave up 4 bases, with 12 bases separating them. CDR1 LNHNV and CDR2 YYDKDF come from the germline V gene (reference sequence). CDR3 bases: TGTGCCACCAGCAGGACAGTGGGAGGCACTGAAGCTTTCTTT. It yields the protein CATSRTVGGTEAFF.

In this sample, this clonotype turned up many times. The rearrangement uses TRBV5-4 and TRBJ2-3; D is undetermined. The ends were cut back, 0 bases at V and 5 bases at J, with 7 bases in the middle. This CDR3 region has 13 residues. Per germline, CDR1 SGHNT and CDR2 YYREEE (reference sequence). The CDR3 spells CASSLAEEDTQYF. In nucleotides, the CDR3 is TGTGCCAGCAGCTTGGCAGAAGAAGATACGCAGTATTTT.

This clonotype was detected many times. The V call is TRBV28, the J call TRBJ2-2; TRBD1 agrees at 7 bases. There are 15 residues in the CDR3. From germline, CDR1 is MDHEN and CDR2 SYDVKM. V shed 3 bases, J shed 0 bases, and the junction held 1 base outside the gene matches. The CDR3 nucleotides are TGTGCCAGCAGTTTCGGACAGGCGAACACCGGGGAGCTGTTTTTT. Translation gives CASSFGQANTGELFF.

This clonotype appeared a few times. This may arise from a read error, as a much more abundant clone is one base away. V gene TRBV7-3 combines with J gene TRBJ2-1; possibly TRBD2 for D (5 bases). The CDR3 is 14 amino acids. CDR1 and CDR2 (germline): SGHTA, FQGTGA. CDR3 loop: CASSLYGGSNEQSF. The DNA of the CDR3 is TGTGCCAGCAGCTTATACGGAGGATCCAATGAGCAGTCCTTC.

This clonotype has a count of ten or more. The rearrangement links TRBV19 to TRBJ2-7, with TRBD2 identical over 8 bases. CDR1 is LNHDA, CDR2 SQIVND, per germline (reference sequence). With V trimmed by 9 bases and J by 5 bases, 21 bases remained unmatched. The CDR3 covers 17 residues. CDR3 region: CARQRALAGRGIDEQYF. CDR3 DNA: TGTGCCAGGCAGCGGGCGCTAGCGGGCCGAGGGATCGACGAGCAGTACTTC.

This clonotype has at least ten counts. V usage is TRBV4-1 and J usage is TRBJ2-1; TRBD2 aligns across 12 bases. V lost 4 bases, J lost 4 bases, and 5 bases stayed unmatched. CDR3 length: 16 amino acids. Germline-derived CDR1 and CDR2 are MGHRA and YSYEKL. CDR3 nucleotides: TGCGCCAGCAGCCTTGGGACTAGCGGGCTTTACAATGAGCAGTTCTTC. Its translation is CASSLGTSGLYNEQFF.

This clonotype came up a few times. Here the CDR3 reads CASSYSQGAVYGYTF. The CDR3 nucleotides are TGTGCCAGCAGTTACTCACAGGGGGCGGTCTATGGCTACACCTTC. The chain couples TRBV6-5 to TRBJ1-2; the match to TRBD1 covers 9 bases. CDR3 length equals 15 residues. Unmatched junction bases numbered 3, after V lost 0 bases and J lost 4 bases. The germline gives CDR1 MNHEY, CDR2 SVGAGI.

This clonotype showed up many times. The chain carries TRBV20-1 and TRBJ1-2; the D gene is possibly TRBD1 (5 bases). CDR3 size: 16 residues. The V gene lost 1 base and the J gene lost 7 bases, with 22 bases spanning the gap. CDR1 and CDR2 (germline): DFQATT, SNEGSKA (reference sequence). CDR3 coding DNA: TGCAGTGCTAGAGCAAATTCTCAGGGTTTTGGACCTGGCTACACCTTC. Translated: CSARANSQGFGPGYTF.

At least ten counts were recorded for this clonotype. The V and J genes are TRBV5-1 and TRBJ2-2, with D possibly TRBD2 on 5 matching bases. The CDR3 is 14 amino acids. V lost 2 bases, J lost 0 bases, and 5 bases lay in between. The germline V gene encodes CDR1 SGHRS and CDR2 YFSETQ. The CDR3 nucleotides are TGCGCCAGCAGCTTAGCGGCGAACACCGGGGAGCTGTTTTTT. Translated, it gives CASSLAANTGELFF. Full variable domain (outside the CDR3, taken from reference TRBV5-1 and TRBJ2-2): KAGVTQTPRYLIKTRGQQVTLSCSPISGHRSVSWYQQTPGQGLQFLFEYFSETQRNKGNFPGRFSGRQFSNSRSEMNVSTLELGDSALYLCASSLAANTGELFFGEGSRLTVL.

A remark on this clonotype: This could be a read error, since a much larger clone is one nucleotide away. CDR3 sequence reads: CASSRRVQETQYF. The CDR3 bases are TGTGCCAGCAGCCGAAGGGTACAAGAGACCCAGTACTTC. This chain joins TRBV12-3 or TRBV12-4 and TRBJ2-5, with D hard to call. CDR3 length: 13 amino acids. V gave up 6 bases and J gave up 2 bases, with 10 bases separating them.

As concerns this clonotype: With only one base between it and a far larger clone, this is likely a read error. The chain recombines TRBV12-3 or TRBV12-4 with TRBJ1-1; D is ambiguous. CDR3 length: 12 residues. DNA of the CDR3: TGTGCCAGCAGCATTAGTTGGACTGAAGCTTCCTTT. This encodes CASSISWTEASF.

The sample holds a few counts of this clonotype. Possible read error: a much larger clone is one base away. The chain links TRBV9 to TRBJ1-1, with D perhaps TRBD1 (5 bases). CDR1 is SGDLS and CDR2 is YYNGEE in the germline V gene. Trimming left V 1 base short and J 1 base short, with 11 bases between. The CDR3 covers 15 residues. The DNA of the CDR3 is TGTGCCAGCAGCGTAAGGGGACGGCCGAACACTGAAGCTTTCTTT. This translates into CASSVRGRPNTEAFF.

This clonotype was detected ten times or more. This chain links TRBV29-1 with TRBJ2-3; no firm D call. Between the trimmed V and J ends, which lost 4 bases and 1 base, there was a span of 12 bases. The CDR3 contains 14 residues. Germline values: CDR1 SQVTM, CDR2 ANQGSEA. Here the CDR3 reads CSVVPEIGTDTQYF. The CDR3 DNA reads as TGCAGCGTTGTTCCGGAGATAGGCACAGATACGCAGTATTTT.

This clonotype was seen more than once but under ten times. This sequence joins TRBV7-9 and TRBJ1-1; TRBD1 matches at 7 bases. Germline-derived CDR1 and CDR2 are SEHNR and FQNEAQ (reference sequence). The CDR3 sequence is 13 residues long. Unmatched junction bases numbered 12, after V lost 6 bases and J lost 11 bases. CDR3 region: CASRQGTGLDAFF. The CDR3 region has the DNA TGTGCCAGCAGACAGGGGACCGGGCTTGACGCTTTCTTT.

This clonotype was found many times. CDR3 region: CSAKQGNSNQPQHF. DNA of the CDR3: TGCAGTGCCAAACAAGGGAACTCCAATCAGCCCCAGCATTTT. The rearrangement uses TRBV20-1 and TRBJ1-5; the D is unclear. V was clipped by 6 bases and J by 3 bases, with 15 bases between them. Per the germline V gene, CDR1 is DFQATT and CDR2 is SNEGSKA (reference sequence). This CDR3 region has 14 residues.

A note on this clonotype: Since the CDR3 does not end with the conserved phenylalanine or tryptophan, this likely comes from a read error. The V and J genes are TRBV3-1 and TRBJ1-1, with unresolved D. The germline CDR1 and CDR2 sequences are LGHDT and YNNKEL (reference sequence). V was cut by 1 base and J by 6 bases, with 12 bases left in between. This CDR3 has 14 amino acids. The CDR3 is CASSQGGGVAEAFL. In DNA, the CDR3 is TGTGCCAGCAGCCAAGGAGGCGGGGTGGCTGAAGCTTTCCTT.